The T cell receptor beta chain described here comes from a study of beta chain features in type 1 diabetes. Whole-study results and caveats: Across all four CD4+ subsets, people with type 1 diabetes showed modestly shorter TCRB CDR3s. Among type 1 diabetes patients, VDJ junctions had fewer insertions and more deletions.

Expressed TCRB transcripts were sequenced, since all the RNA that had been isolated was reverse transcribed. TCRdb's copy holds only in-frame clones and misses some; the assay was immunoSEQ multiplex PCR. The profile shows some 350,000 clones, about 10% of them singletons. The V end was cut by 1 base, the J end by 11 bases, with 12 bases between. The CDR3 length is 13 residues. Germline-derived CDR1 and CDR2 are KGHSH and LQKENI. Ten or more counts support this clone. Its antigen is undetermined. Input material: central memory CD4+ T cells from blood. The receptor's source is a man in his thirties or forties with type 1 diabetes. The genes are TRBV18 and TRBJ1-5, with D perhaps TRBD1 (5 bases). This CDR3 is CASSPQAGRAQHF. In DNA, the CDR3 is TGTGCCAGCTCACCACAAGCAGGGCGAGCCCAGCATTTT.